The entry that follows covers one TCR beta chain sequence. The CDR3 contains 13 residues. The germline gives CDR1 LNHDA, CDR2 SQIVND (reference sequence). The junction had 5 bases not matched to a gene; V was cut back by 10 bases and J by 0 bases. This entry is derived from a study of cytomegalovirus exposure and HLA in healthy donors. The PCR used 60 Vbeta and 13 Jbeta primers. Assay: immunoSEQ multiplex PCR; the TCRdb copy retains only in-frame clones and omits some. Its table records approximately 130,000 clones. Whereas donors were nominally healthy upon sampling, unrecorded immune exposures were probable.

Sequenced: PBMCs. The gene calls are TRBV19 and TRBJ2-5, with 7 bases lining up with TRBD2. This sequence was found in a woman aged 60-75 years in good health and CMV-seronegative. As DNA, the CDR3 is TGTGCCACCCGGGAGGCTAACCAAGAGACCCAGTACTTC. Translation: CATREANQETQYF.